A selection of T cell receptor beta chains follows, all from one sample in a study of blood T cells in healthy people across ages. A single record per CDR3 protein comes from TCRdb applying MiXCR to the 5' RACE reads. The sample yields more than 800,000 distinct CDR3 sequences, around 43% seen once. The sample consisted of blood. These receptors originate from a woman in her sixties in good health. CDR3s include the opening cysteine and the closing phenylalanine or tryptophan. A D gene is named only where the DNA matches it firmly. For some rows the clone size is stated as once, few or many, or as a class when expanded; others skip it.

14	TRBD1	few	TRBV6-2/TRBV6-3	TRBJ2-7	CASRFRDRVGEQYF	TGTGCCAGCAGATTCCGGGACAGGGTAGGCGAGCAGTACTTC
14	TRBD2	NA	TRBV27	TRBJ2-4	CACRRTSRNGEQYF	TGTGCCTGCAGGAGGACTAGCCGGAATGGGGAGCAGTACTTC
13	NA	NA	TRBV11-2	TRBJ2-3	CASSLELEDTQYF	TGTGCCAGCAGCTTAGAACTAGAGGATACGCAGTATTTT
16	TRBD2	many	TRBV7-9	TRBJ2-1	CASSPRGGSSYNEQFF	TGTGCCAGCAGCCCTAGAGGCGGGAGCTCCTACAATGAGCAGTTCTTC
13	NA	NA	TRBV6-6	TRBJ2-7	CASSDLQHYEQYF	TGTGCCAGCAGTGACCTACAGCATTACGAGCAGTACTTC
12	NA	NA	TRBV24-1	TRBJ2-3	CATSSFTDTQYF	TGTGCCACCAGTAGCTTCACAGATACGCAGTATTTT
16	TRBD2	few	TRBV9	TRBJ2-5	CASSVGLAGGRETQYF	TGTGCCAGCAGCGTCGGACTAGCGGGAGGGAGAGAGACCCAGTACTTC
12	TRBD2	NA	TRBV29-1	TRBJ2-1	CSASGGLNEQFF	TGCAGCGCCTCGGGAGGGCTTAATGAGCAGTTCTTC
14	NA	NA	TRBV6-5	TRBJ2-7	CASSDADSSYEQYF	TGTGCCAGCAGTGACGCGGACAGCTCCTACGAGCAGTACTTC
13	NA	NA	TRBV29-1	TRBJ2-5	CSVVRSRGETQYF	TGCAGCGTTGTCCGAAGCCGAGGAGAGACCCAGTACTTC
17	TRBD1	NA	TRBV5-1	TRBJ1-5	CASSLAGGQGAHQPQHF	TGCGCCAGCAGCTTGGCCGGGGGACAGGGGGCACATCAGCCCCAGCATTTT
13	NA	NA	TRBV5-6	TRBJ2-7	CASSLDSLREQYF	TGTGCCAGCAGCTTGGACAGTCTAAGGGAGCAGTACTTC
17	TRBD2	few	TRBV4-1	TRBJ2-1	CASSQISSGRIGNEQFF	TGCGCCAGCAGCCAAATCTCAAGCGGGAGAATCGGCAATGAGCAGTTCTTC
16	TRBD1	NA	TRBV5-1	TRBJ2-5	CASSLGPRDSKETQYF	TGCGCCAGCAGCTTGGGGCCCCGGGACAGCAAGGAGACCCAGTACTTC
16	NA	NA	TRBV6-1	TRBJ2-5	CASSAGNPRVAATQYF	TGTGCCAGCAGTGCGGGAAACCCCAGGGTGGCGGCGACCCAGTACTTC
12	NA	NA	TRBV6-1	TRBJ2-1	CASSEIGHEQFF	TGTGCCAGCAGTGAAATCGGACATGAGCAGTTCTTC
18	NA	NA	TRBV6-1	TRBJ1-6	CASTLDRPGSSYNSPLHF	TGTGCCAGCACCTTAGACCGACCAGGGAGCTCCTATAATTCGCCCCTCCACTTT
20	TRBD1	NA	TRBV14	TRBJ1-1	CASSLPIWTGLESRNTEAFF	TGTGCCAGCAGCCTGCCGATATGGACAGGCCTGGAAAGTCGGAACACTGAAGCTTTCTTT
13	NA	NA	TRBV25-1	TRBJ1-4	CASSEPGREKLFF	TGTGCCAGCAGTGAACCGGGGAGGGAAAAACTGTTTTTT
19	TRBD2	NA	TRBV15	TRBJ2-1	CATSRDYRQSGMQYNEQFF	TGTGCCACCAGCAGAGATTACAGGCAGAGCGGGATGCAATACAATGAGCAGTTCTTC
16	TRBD2	NA	TRBV11-1	TRBJ2-7	CASRLLAGGPGDEQYF	TGTGCCAGCAGACTACTAGCGGGAGGGCCAGGGGACGAGCAGTACTTC
14	TRBD1	few	TRBV14	TRBJ1-2	CASSQIGGESGYTF	TGTGCCAGCAGCCAAATAGGGGGCGAGAGTGGCTACACCTTC
15	TRBD2	NA	TRBV20-1	TRBJ2-7	CSAGLSGLAAYEQYF	TGCAGTGCTGGTCTTTCGGGACTAGCGGCCTACGAGCAGTACTTC
20	TRBD2	many	TRBV3-1	TRBJ2-4	CASSQVTAGGPGGTKNIQYF	TGTGCCAGCAGCCAAGTTACAGCGGGAGGGCCAGGGGGGACCAAAAACATTCAGTACTTC
14	NA	few	TRBV9	TRBJ1-2	CASSLADSNYGYTF	TGTGCCAGCAGCCTCGCGGACAGTAACTATGGCTACACCTTC
15	TRBD1	NA	TRBV27	TRBJ2-3	CASSFGTDRTDTQYF	TGTGCCAGCAGTTTTGGGACAGACCGCACAGATACGCAGTATTTT